The sequence of this T cell receptor beta chain was determined in a study of tumor-infiltrating lymphocytes in primary liver carcinoma. Without any cell sorting, roughly 18-34 mg of bulk tissue yielded co-extracted RNA and DNA. Among the patients, all had chronic HBV infection and none had been treated. Every tumor sample held more than 75% viable tumor cells. Germline CDR1 and CDR2: MDHEN and SYDVKM. The CDR3 runs 15 residues. A primer in the constant region served to generate TCR beta cDNA from 450 to 650 ng of total RNA. ARM-PCR was slightly modified, and three nested multiplex PCR rounds with it gave rise to the TCR beta libraries. It was with TRBV1-TRBV30 forward primers and a C-beta reverse primer that the first two PCR rounds were run, at approximately 9 cycles each. Using its own MiXCR run on the multiplex PCR reads, TCRdb lists one record per CDR3 protein. The table lists tens of thousands of distinct CDR3 sequences, 78% of them singletons.

Findings and caveats of the study: Detection in all five tumor regions applied to only about 8-24% of top clones. Whereas tumor region pairs overlapped more, tumor-adjacent and tumor-blood pairs overlapped less.

This clonotype was found a few times. Its antigen is not known. Relative to the germline gene, one junction end is altered; a read error may explain this. V usage is TRBV28 and J usage is TRBJ2-2, with D perhaps assigned TRBD1 or TRBD2 (5 bases each). Material for sequencing was liver tumor tissue from sampling region 3. Subset described: tumor region T3, left-lateral pole. The sequence was collected from a man in his forties with primary liver carcinoma and hepatitis B virus infection. The CDR3 DNA reads TGTGCCAGCAGTTTGTTCGGGGCCGGGCCCAGGGAGCTGCTTTTT. This sequence encodes CASSLFGAGPRELLF.